A selection of T cell receptor beta chains follows, all from one sample in a study of shared clonotypes between healthy human individuals. Sequenced by immunoSEQ multiplex PCR; TCRdb stores in-frame clones only, minus some. The sample lists about 2 million clones, about 95% seen once, with 1% to 1.5% in the top ten. Sample: naive CD8+ T cells sorted from blood. Every receptor here comes from a man between 18 and 35 years old in good health. Each CDR3 is given with its conserved first and last residue. A D gene is named only where the DNA matches it firmly. A clone size is listed for some rows: how often the clone was seen (once, few, many), or a class if it is expanded.

>.|TRBV9|once|TRBJ1-2
CASSPSWGGGSNYGYTF
TGTGCCAGCAGCCCCAGTTGGGGGGGAGGGTCTAACTATGGCTACACCTTC
>TRBD1|TRBV18|.|TRBJ2-7
CASSPAAGQVSYEQYF
TGTGCCAGCTCACCGGCTGCGGGACAGGTCTCCTACGAGCAGTACTTC
>TRBD2|TRBV4-2|once|TRBJ2-3
CASSPPGLAGGTDTQYF
TGTGCCAGCAGCCCGCCTGGACTAGCGGGGGGAACAGATACGCAGTATTTT
>.|TRBV20-1|.|TRBJ2-7
CSARERGWEYF
TGCAGTGCTAGAGAGAGGGGTTGGGAGTACTTC
>.|TRBV7-9|.|TRBJ1-2
CASSSLSGYTF
TGTGCCAGCAGCTCCCTCAGTGGCTACACCTTC
>TRBD1|TRBV5-4|.|TRBJ2-7
CASSLWDRAYEQYF
TGTGCCAGCAGCTTGTGGGACAGAGCCTACGAGCAGTACTTC
>TRBD2|TRBV6-5|.|TRBJ2-5
CASSYPGRETQYF
TGTGCCAGCAGTTACCCCGGGAGGGAGACCCAGTACTTC
>.|TRBV29-1|few|TRBJ1-1
CSVEDGQLNTEAFF
TGCAGCGTTGAAGATGGACAGCTGAACACTGAAGCTTTCTTT
>TRBD2|TRBV30|.|TRBJ2-5
CAWRTGTSGYQETQYF
TGTGCCTGGAGAACGGGGACTAGCGGGTACCAAGAGACCCAGTACTTC
>TRBD2|TRBV9|.|TRBJ2-3
CASSPRAGGPLDTQYF
TGTGCCAGCAGCCCACGGGCGGGGGGTCCCTTAGATACGCAGTATTTT
>.|TRBV4-3|once|TRBJ2-7
CASSQGPPDSVWAYEQYF
TGCGCCAGCAGCCAAGGCCCTCCGGACAGTGTTTGGGCCTACGAGCAGTACTTC
>TRBD2|TRBV6-5|once|TRBJ2-2
CASSPLPGLGGELFF
TGTGCCAGCAGTCCCCTTCCGGGACTAGGTGGGGAGCTGTTTTTT
>.|TRBV6-5|.|TRBJ2-7
CASSYSGEEQYF
TGTGCCAGCAGTTACTCCGGGGAGGAGCAGTACTTC
>TRBD1|TRBV27|.|TRBJ2-7
CASSHYGQEFYEQYF
TGTGCCAGCAGTCACTACGGACAGGAGTTCTACGAGCAGTACTTC
>.|TRBV29-1|.|TRBJ1-5
CSVGWGIWGLGPQHF
TGCAGCGTTGGTTGGGGTATCTGGGGCCTCGGGCCCCAGCATTTT
>TRBD1|TRBV5-1|.|TRBJ2-7
CASSMDRQAYEQYF
TGCGCCAGCAGCATGGACAGGCAGGCCTACGAGCAGTACTTC
>.|TRBV4-3|.|TRBJ2-2
CASSQVPSEEAGELFF
TGCGCCAGCAGCCAAGTTCCTAGCGAAGAGGCCGGGGAGCTGTTTTTT
>.|TRBV7-9|.|TRBJ1-1
CASSREGGGTEAFF
TGTGCCAGCAGCAGGGAAGGGGGTGGAACTGAAGCTTTCTTT
>.|TRBV15|.|TRBJ1-6
CATSRVADSPLHF
TGTGCCACCAGCAGAGTAGCGGATTCACCCCTCCACTTT
>.|TRBV7-9|.|TRBJ2-1
CASSLTEGSDYNEQFF
TGTGCCAGCAGCTTGACAGAGGGGAGCGACTACAATGAGCAGTTCTTC
>TRBD1|TRBV2|.|TRBJ1-2
CASSEQGAGLDYGYTF
TGTGCCAGCAGTGAACAGGGGGCAGGGCTTGACTATGGCTACACCTTC
>.|TRBV10-3|.|TRBJ2-1
CAISVSSSYNEQFF
TGTGCCATCAGTGTTTCTAGCTCCTACAATGAGCAGTTCTTC
>.|TRBV4-3|.|TRBJ2-7
CASSQGSVGSSYEQYF
TGCGCCAGCAGCCAAGGGTCCGTGGGTAGCTCCTACGAGCAGTACTTC
>TRBD2|TRBV4-3|once|TRBJ2-7
CASSQEGLAREQYF
TGCGCCAGCAGCCAAGAGGGACTAGCGCGGGAGCAGTACTTC
>.|TRBV7-8|.|TRBJ2-6
CASSPQTEGPGANVLTF
TGTGCCAGCAGCCCCCAGACGGAGGGCCCTGGGGCCAACGTCCTGACTTTC
>.|TRBV7-8|.|TRBJ1-1
CASSLRIEGWTEAFF
TGTGCCAGCAGCTTAAGGATTGAGGGGTGGACTGAAGCTTTCTTT
>.|TRBV5-1|.|TRBJ2-3
CASGNLDTDTQYF
TGCGCCAGCGGGAACTTGGACACAGATACGCAGTATTTT
>TRBD2|TRBV27|.|TRBJ2-3
CASLPFSSGSYTDTQYF
TGTGCCAGCCTTCCCTTTTCTAGCGGGAGTTACACAGATACGCAGTATTTT
>TRBD1|TRBV7-3|once|TRBJ1-2
CASNSGTGDIYGYTF
TGTGCCAGCAACTCCGGGACAGGGGACATCTATGGCTACACCTTC
>.|TRBV27|.|TRBJ2-5
CASRKGRQASWETQYF
TGTGCCAGCCGAAAAGGTCGACAGGCCTCCTGGGAGACCCAGTACTTC
>.|TRBV19|.|TRBJ2-5
CASAKRAGYETQYF
TGTGCCAGCGCAAAGCGGGCAGGGTATGAGACCCAGTACTTC
>.|TRBV5-5|.|TRBJ2-5
CASSFGWSYQETQYF
TGTGCCAGCTCATTTGGATGGAGTTACCAAGAGACCCAGTACTTC
>.|TRBV27|.|TRBJ2-2
CASIPLGRNTGELFF
TGTGCCAGCATCCCCTTGGGGAGGAACACCGGGGAGCTGTTTTTT
>.|TRBV30|.|TRBJ2-7
CAWSVHAGNEQYF
TGTGCCTGGAGTGTACATGCAGGGAACGAGCAGTACTTC
>.|TRBV30|.|TRBJ1-1
CAWSVTVGTEAFF
TGTGCCTGGAGTGTTACGGTCGGCACTGAAGCTTTCTTT
>TRBD1|TRBV28|once|TRBJ2-5
CASSGGTGDEETQYF
TGTGCCAGCAGTGGGGGGACAGGGGACGAAGAGACCCAGTACTTC
>TRBD1|TRBV7-2|.|TRBJ2-5
CASSLGTGQETQYF
TGTGCCAGCAGCTTAGGGACAGGCCAAGAGACCCAGTACTTC
>.|TRBV5-5|.|TRBJ2-5
CASSLGRGWETQYF
TGTGCCAGCAGCCTAGGACGGGGGTGGGAGACCCAGTACTTC
>.|TRBV2|.|TRBJ1-2
CASSESLGAAYGYTF
TGTGCCAGCAGTGAAAGCCTGGGGGCGGCCTATGGCTACACCTTC
>.|TRBV7-9|.|TRBJ2-3
CASIPPTDTQYF
TGTGCCAGCATCCCTCCCACAGATACGCAGTATTTT
>.|TRBV19|.|TRBJ2-5
CASSIGTGDQETQYF
TGTGCCAGTAGTATCGGAACGGGAGATCAAGAGACCCAGTACTTC
>.|TRBV18|.|TRBJ2-7
CASSRGDSYEQYF
TGTGCCAGCTCCCGAGGGGATTCCTACGAGCAGTACTTC
>TRBD1|TRBV7-9|.|TRBJ2-7
CASSSPGQGDEQYF
TGTGCCAGCAGCTCCCCGGGACAGGGCGACGAGCAGTACTTC
>.|TRBV5-4|.|TRBJ2-7
CASNFNGVNEQYF
TGTGCCAGCAACTTCAACGGGGTTAACGAGCAGTACTTC
>.|TRBV7-9|.|TRBJ1-4
CASSFGGFEKLFF
TGTGCCAGCAGCTTCGGGGGTTTCGAAAAACTGTTTTTT
>.|TRBV6-4|.|TRBJ1-2
CASSDPFHGYTF
TGTGCCAGCAGTGACCCCTTCCATGGCTACACCTTC